Listed below are T cell receptor beta chains from one sample, sequenced in a study of T cells in Graves' hyperthyroidism and ophthalmopathy. In TCRdb, the multiplex PCR reads were re-called with MiXCR into one record per CDR3 protein. Of 250,000 or so distinct CDR3 sequences in the sample, around 15% were seen once. Sequenced sample: blood. All receptors come from a woman between 45 and 65 years old with Graves' hyperthyroidism that later progressed to Graves' ophthalmopathy. The CDR3 runs from the conserved cysteine through the conserved F or W. Each record gives: CDR3 length, D gene, J gene, V gene, CDR3 protein. A D gene is named only where the DNA matches it firmly.

17 | TRBD2 | TRBJ2-2 | TRBV27 | CASSFILGLAGVSRLFF
13 | TRBD2 | TRBJ2-7 | TRBV10-2 | CASRLAGEGEQYF
14 | NA | TRBJ2-3 | TRBV11-2 | CASSLDSPADTQYF
15 | TRBD2 | TRBJ2-1 | TRBV3-1 | CASSQDGGGGNEQFF
13 | TRBD2 | TRBJ2-3 | TRBV20-1 | CSARSTSPDTQYF
15 | NA | TRBJ1-4 | TRBV6-1 | CASTKLLPGNEKLFF
14 | NA | TRBJ1-1 | TRBV20-1 | CSARKGGGSTEAFF
16 | TRBD1 | TRBJ1-4 | TRBV5-1 | CASGTGGFATNEKLFF
14 | NA | TRBJ2-5 | TRBV20-1 | CSAPPRGRQETQYF
15 | NA | TRBJ1-3 | TRBV6-1 | CASSRQRDSGNTIYF
15 | TRBD1 | TRBJ1-2 | TRBV6-1 | CASRPAGGLNYGYTF
15 | TRBD2 | TRBJ2-1 | TRBV28 | CASSLVRGRYNEQFF
14 | NA | TRBJ2-1 | TRBV5-6 | CASSLTRHYNEQFF
14 | TRBD2 | TRBJ2-7 | TRBV29-1 | CSVEIAGGHYEQYF
12 | TRBD1 | TRBJ1-4 | TRBV20-1 | CSVSGGNEKLFF
16 | NA | TRBJ1-4 | TRBV28 | CASSLLASGVPEKLFF
17 | TRBD1 | TRBJ2-3 | TRBV4-1 | CASSQASGAGGPDTQYF
17 | NA | TRBJ1-5 | TRBV5-4 | CASSFGGAVGSNQPQHF
17 | NA | TRBJ1-5 | TRBV4-1 | CASSQRTGQYSNQPQHF
14 | NA | TRBJ2-2 | TRBV5-1 | CASSFRGGVGELFF
12 | NA | TRBJ2-7 | TRBV2 | CASSEALGGQYF
15 | NA | TRBJ2-3 | TRBV2 | CASSPKVRITDTQYF
16 | TRBD2 | TRBJ2-1 | TRBV18 | CASSRRLAGVNNEQFF
14 | TRBD1 | TRBJ2-1 | TRBV3-1 | CASSLGQGHNEQFF
17 | TRBD2 | TRBJ2-3 | TRBV10-3 | CAISGGGLAGVLDTQYF
14 | TRBD1 | TRBJ2-7 | TRBV9 | CASSEGQGGIEQYF
15 | NA | TRBJ2-6 | TRBV5-1 | CASSLDGPGANVLTF
14 | TRBD1 | TRBJ1-4 | TRBV7-2 | CASSFGTGKEKLFF
13 | NA | TRBJ1-2 | TRBV28 | CASSPTLNYGYTF
13 | NA | TRBJ1-6 | TRBV2 | CASQRLEDSPLHF
14 | NA | TRBJ2-1 | TRBV28 | CASRRSLSGNEQFF
15 | NA | TRBJ2-3 | TRBV2 | CASSDPGAVGDTQYF
12 | NA | TRBJ1-2 | TRBV10-1 | CASLLEYYGYTF
13 | TRBD1 | TRBJ2-7 | TRBV19 | CASSAGQDYEQYF
16 | NA | TRBJ2-3 | TRBV20-1 | CSARVGRTGQRDTQYF
20 | TRBD1 | TRBJ2-4 | TRBV11-2 | CASSSPRTGVVTVAKNIQYF
14 | NA | TRBJ1-2 | TRBV7-2 | CASSLGGPVYGYTF
15 | NA | TRBJ2-1 | TRBV27 | CASRTELKSYNEQFF
19 | NA | TRBJ2-4 | TRBV7-8 | CASSLGDIQRPRTGDIQYF
15 | NA | TRBJ2-1 | TRBV9 | CASSATSKVVNEQFF
19 | TRBD2 | TRBJ2-1 | TRBV9 | CASSVTGTSGRVILNEQFF
12 | NA | TRBJ2-2 | TRBV14 | CATSPSYGELFF
16 | TRBD2 | TRBJ2-3 | TRBV20-1 | CSAIPGTSGIRDTQYF
15 | NA | TRBJ2-7 | TRBV2 | CASTPEGGGSYEQYF
12 | NA | TRBJ1-1 | TRBV28 | CASSLGQREAFF
13 | NA | TRBJ1-3 | TRBV28 | CASSYKLGPSIYF
14 | TRBD2 | TRBJ2-7 | TRBV5-1 | CASSREDFSYEQYF
14 | TRBD2 | TRBJ2-7 | TRBV6-1 | CASTRGSGSYEQYF
14 | NA | TRBJ1-5 | TRBV28 | CASHLVRVGQPQHF
17 | NA | TRBJ1-1 | TRBV7-3 | CASSPKSGVREFAEAFF
14 | NA | TRBJ1-4 | TRBV5-5 | CASSFRLEGEKLFF
15 | NA | TRBJ1-1 | TRBV30 | CAWSSWGGADTEAFF